The 27 T cell receptor beta chains given below trace back to one sample, sequenced in a study of CD8 T cells in Susac syndrome. The RNA, about 0.45 to 1 ug, was put through reverse transcription using random hexamers. TCRdb re-called the immunoSEQ multiplex PCR reads with MiXCR, one entry per CDR3 protein. The sample includes under 250,000 distinct CDR3 sequences, 85% to 95% of them seen just once. The sequencing input was CD4+ T cells from PBMCs. Source of these receptors: a human donor with multiple sclerosis.

The rearrangement uses TRBV14 and TRBJ1-1; the D gene is possibly TRBD1 (6 bases). The V gene lost 6 bases and the J gene lost 3 bases, with 29 bases spanning the gap. This CDR3 region has 19 residues. Germline assignment: CDR1 SGHDN and CDR2 FVKESK. In DNA form, the CDR3 reads TGTGCCAGCAGACGTATAGGGGTCCGGGGGCCTCTCGGTTACACTGAAGCTTTCTTT. Encoded protein: CASRRIGVRGPLGYTEAFF.

This clonotype was observed once. This chain links TRBV9 with TRBJ1-1; no clear D. CDR1 is SGDLS and CDR2 is YYNGEE in the germline V gene. The CDR3 loop spans 15 amino acids. V gave up 0 bases and J gave up 0 bases, with 9 bases separating them. In DNA, the CDR3 is TGTGCCAGCAGCGTAGTCAAGGCGCTGAACACTGAAGCTTTCTTT. Translating gives CASSVVKALNTEAFF.

The CDR3 spells CASSYPGQGGVGNIQYF. The CDR3, as DNA: TGTGCCAGCAGTTACCCCGGACAGGGTGGTGTGGGAAACATTCAGTACTTC. This rearrangement joins TRBV6-5 to TRBJ2-4; TRBD1 agrees at 8 bases. CDR1 is MNHEY and CDR2 is SVGAGI in the germline V gene. The CDR3 runs 17 residues. Losses at the gene ends were 2 bases for V and 6 bases for J; bases not matched to a gene: 12.

This chain links TRBV5-1 with TRBJ1-1; 9 bases match TRBD1. The germline gives CDR1 SGHRS, CDR2 YFSETQ. Losses at the gene ends were 3 bases for V and 0 bases for J; bases not matched to a gene: 9. The CDR3 runs to 17 residues. As DNA, the CDR3 is TGCGCCAGCAGCTCGTGGACAGGGGCGAACATGAACACTGAAGCTTTCTTT. Amino acid sequence: CASSSWTGANMNTEAFF. Combining the CDR3 with reference TRBV5-1 and TRBJ1-1 gives the whole variable domain KAGVTQTPRYLIKTRGQQVTLSCSPISGHRSVSWYQQTPGQGLQFLFEYFSETQRNKGNFPGRFSGRQFSNSRSEMNVSTLELGDSALYLCASSSWTGANMNTEAFFGQGTRLTVV.

The rearrangement links TRBV6-6 to TRBJ2-7, with TRBD1 matching over 9 bases. This CDR3 spans 15 amino acids. V was clipped by 0 bases and J by 5 bases; unmatched bases: 5. Germline V gene data show CDR1 as MNHNY and CDR2 as SVGAGI (reference sequence). The CDR3 is CASSYSQDRGDEQYV. For the CDR3, the DNA is TGTGCCAGCAGTTACTCCCAGGACAGGGGCGACGAGCAGTACGTC.

This clonotype was seen only once. The V gene is TRBV20-1, the J gene TRBJ1-3, with D maybe TRBD1 (6 bases). V was pared by 2 bases and J by 8 bases, with 10 bases between. Per the germline V gene, CDR1 is DFQATT and CDR2 is SNEGSKA (reference sequence). This CDR3 spans 12 amino acids. DNA of the CDR3: TGCAGTGCTAGAAGGGGGGCGGACACCATATATTTT. This gives the protein CSARRGADTIYF.

Here the CDR3 reads CASSRTALQETQYF. Here the CDR3 DNA reads TGTGCCAGCAGTAGGACAGCCCTACAAGAGACCCAGTACTTC. The gene calls are TRBV28 and TRBJ2-5; possible D gene TRBD1, 6 bases. Germline lookup yields CDR1 MDHEN and CDR2 SYDVKM. This CDR3 is 14 amino acids long. V lost 5 bases, J lost 2 bases, and 12 bases lay in between.

The CDR3, as DNA: TGTGCCAGCAGCCAAGTGTCGTTCAGCTCGACAGATACGCAGTATTTT. It specifies CASSQVSFSSTDTQYF. This sequence joins TRBV3-1 and TRBJ2-3; D remains unclear. Germline CDR1 reads LGHDT; CDR2 reads YNNKEL (reference sequence). V gave up 1 base and J gave up 3 bases, with 14 bases separating them. CDR3 size: 16 residues.

The chain combines TRBV29-1 with TRBJ2-1; 10 bases match TRBD2. The CDR3 loop spans 14 amino acids. The germline V gene has CDR1 SQVTM and CDR2 ANQGSEA. V lost 2 bases, J lost 8 bases, and 6 bases stayed unmatched. In DNA form, the CDR3 reads TGCAGCGTTGAACCTAGCGGGAGACTGGATGAGCAGTTCTTC. Translating gives CSVEPSGRLDEQFF.

The DNA for the CDR3 is TGCAGTGCGAGTCGGGACGCTAGCACAGATACGCAGTATTTT. Protein product: CSASRDASTDTQYF. The V and J genes are TRBV20-1 and TRBJ2-3; D may be TRBD1 or TRBD2 (5 bases each). The CDR3 is 14 residues long. Trimming took off 6 bases at V and 0 bases at J, with 13 bases between the two ends. CDR1 is DFQATT, CDR2 SNEGSKA, per germline (reference sequence).

The rearrangement uses TRBV6-1 and TRBJ2-2; the match to TRBD2 covers 11 bases. This CDR3 is built from 16 residues. The germline gives CDR1 MNHNS, CDR2 SASEGT. V dropped 3 bases and J dropped 6; count of bases not matched to a gene: 6. The CDR3: CASSDGTSGRPGELFF. The CDR3 coding sequence is TGTGCCAGCAGTGATGGAACTAGCGGGAGACCCGGGGAGCTGTTTTTT.

CDR3 amino acids: CASSRGQSHEQYF. The CDR3 DNA reads TGTGCCAGCAGTCGAGGACAGTCCCACGAGCAGTACTTC. The rearrangement uses TRBV6-5 and TRBJ2-7, with D maybe TRBD1 (6 bases). The CDR3 has 13 residues. V was shortened by 5 bases and J by 5 bases, with 13 bases between the two germline ends. Per germline, CDR1 MNHEY and CDR2 SVGAGI.

This chain uses TRBV18 with TRBJ2-3; the D call may be TRBD1 or TRBD2 (5 bases each). CDR3 length: 14 residues. Trimming shortened V by 4 bases and J by 2 bases, and 10 bases separated the two germline ends. The germline V gene has CDR1 KGHSH and CDR2 LQKENI. CDR3 loop: CASSRMGDTDTQYF. DNA of the CDR3: TGTGCCAGCTCACGGATGGGGGACACAGATACGCAGTATTTT.

The chain links TRBV10-3 to TRBJ1-2; 7 nucleotides match TRBD1. Germline trimming cut 8 bases from V and 6 bases from J; bases unmatched to any gene: 6. Germline V gives CDR1 ENHRY, CDR2 SYGVKD. The CDR3 consists of 12 residues. CDR3 sequence reads: CAIQDREDGYTF. The DNA for the CDR3 is TGTGCCATCCAAGACAGGGAAGATGGCTACACCTTC.

CDR3 in amino acids: CASSRAWSSYEQYF. In DNA, the CDR3 is TGTGCCAGTAGTAGGGCGTGGAGCTCCTACGAGCAGTACTTC. This chain joins TRBV19 and TRBJ2-7; D is unresolved. CDR1 LNHDA and CDR2 SQIVND come from the germline V gene (reference sequence). The CDR3 spans 14 residues. Trimming cost V 4 bases and J 0 bases, with 10 bases left between them. Full variable domain (rest looked up from reference TRBV19 and TRBJ2-7): DGGITQSPKYLFRKEGQNVTLSCEQNLNHDAMYWYRQDPGQGLRLIYYSQIVNDFQKGDIAEGYSVSREKKESFPLTVTSAQKNPTAFYLCASSRAWSSYEQYFGPGTRLTVT.

The chain uses TRBV19 and TRBJ1-5; D is possibly TRBD1 (5 bases). Germline values: CDR1 LNHDA, CDR2 SQIVND (reference sequence). The CDR3 runs 18 residues. Trimming pared 5 bases from V and 11 bases from J, leaving 31 bases between. Here the CDR3 reads CASSSWVRSWAGQSAQHF. The CDR3 DNA reads TGTGCCAGTAGTTCCTGGGTGAGGAGTTGGGCAGGGCAATCAGCCCAGCATTTT.

This chain links TRBV2 with TRBJ2-3; 15 nucleotides align to TRBD2. Trimming at V came to 6 bases and at J to 0 bases, leaving 4 bases not matched to a gene. Germline V gene lookup returns CDR1 SNHLY and CDR2 FYNNEI. CDR3 length: 17 residues. CDR3 sequence: CASSPGTSGRSTDTQYF. CDR3 sequence (DNA): TGTGCCAGCAGCCCCGGGACTAGCGGGAGGAGCACAGATACGCAGTATTTT.

The rearrangement uses TRBV4-2 and TRBJ2-5; tentative D call: TRBD2 (5 bases). CDR3 length equals 15 residues. Germline V gene sequence: CDR1 LGHNA, CDR2 YNFKEQ. Trimming took off 0 bases at V and 2 bases at J, with 10 bases between the two ends. Here the CDR3 reads CASSQDRRLQETQYF. The CDR3 nucleotides read TGTGCCAGCAGCCAAGATAGGCGACTACAAGAGACCCAGTACTTC.

CDR3 nucleotide sequence: TGTGCCAGCAGCTTAGCCGCTTTGGGACTAGCGGGAGGAGGAACCGGGGAGCTGTTTTTT. Encoded protein: CASSLAALGLAGGGTGELFF. This chain joins TRBV11-1 and TRBJ2-2; TRBD2 matches 15 bases. The CDR3 is made up of 20 amino acids. CDR1 is SGHAT, CDR2 FQDESV, per germline (reference sequence). The V gene end was trimmed by 0 bases and the J gene end by 5 bases; junction bases not matched to a gene: 10.

This rearrangement joins TRBV5-1 to TRBJ2-5; the D is unclear. CDR1 and CDR2 (germline): SGHRS, YFSETQ. V gave up 4 bases and J gave up 1 base, with 14 bases separating them. This CDR3 has 15 residues. The CDR3 DNA follows: TGCGCCAGCAGCCTGGACGCCCAGGTCCAAGAGACCCAGTACTTC. Amino acids: CASSLDAQVQETQYF.

This clonotype occurred a few times. The V and J genes are TRBV7-3 and TRBJ1-3; TRBD1 is a possible D gene (5 bases). Trimming cost V 3 bases and J 4 bases, with 16 bases left between them. The CDR3 sequence is 16 residues long. Germline V gene sequence: CDR1 SGHTA, CDR2 FQGTGA. For the CDR3, the DNA is TGTGCCAGCAGCTTCGGGACCCCAACTGGGGGAAACACCATATATTTT. It codes for CASSFGTPTGGNTIYF.

The chain joins TRBV19 to TRBJ2-6; no clear D gene. Looked up from germline, CDR1 is LNHDA and CDR2 is SQIVND (reference sequence). V was trimmed by 10 bases and J by 2 bases, leaving 12 bases between them. The CDR3 consists of 14 residues. DNA of the CDR3: TGTGCCACCGGTCTGGGCACTGGGGCCAACGTCCTGACTTTC. Translating it yields CATGLGTGANVLTF. Full variable domain (rest looked up from reference TRBV19 and TRBJ2-6): DGGITQSPKYLFRKEGQNVTLSCEQNLNHDAMYWYRQDPGQGLRLIYYSQIVNDFQKGDIAEGYSVSREKKESFPLTVTSAQKNPTAFYLCATGLGTGANVLTFGAGSRLTVL.

V usage is TRBV5-4 and J usage is TRBJ2-2, with D perhaps matching TRBD1 or TRBD2 (6 bases each). The germline CDR1 and CDR2 sequences are SGHNT and YYREEE (reference sequence). The CDR3 totals 15 residues. The ends were cut back, 4 bases at V and 4 bases at J, with 14 bases in the middle. CDR3 sequence reads: CASSQTGGSTGELFF. In DNA form, the CDR3 reads TGTGCCAGCAGCCAGACAGGAGGGAGCACCGGGGAGCTGTTTTTT.

The J gene is TRBJ2-5, the V gene TRBV20-1; TRBD2 aligns across 10 bases. CDR1 and CDR2 from the germline V gene are DFQATT and SNEGSKA (reference sequence). Trimming at V came to 6 bases and at J to 5 bases, leaving 9 bases not matched to a gene. The length of the CDR3 is 14 residues. CDR3 bases: TGCAGTGCCCAGCGGGAGGGCCTAGGGGAGACCCAGTACTTC. As protein: CSAQREGLGETQYF.

The rearrangement links TRBV2 to TRBJ2-2; 9 bases align to TRBD1. Germline V lookup: CDR1 SNHLY, CDR2 FYNNEI. Trimming took 6 bases from V and 0 from J; bases not matched to a gene: 2. This CDR3 has 15 residues. Here the CDR3 reads CASRRTGANTGELFF. CDR3 nucleotide sequence: TGTGCCAGCAGACGGACAGGGGCGAACACCGGGGAGCTGTTTTTT.

The V call is TRBV18, the J call TRBJ2-7; tentative D call: TRBD1 (6 bases). Trimming removed 6 bases from V and 3 bases from J, with 12 bases in between. Germline CDR1 is KGHSH and CDR2 is LQKENI. The CDR3 has 13 residues. CDR3 region: CASSPTGFYEQYV. CDR3 DNA sequence: TGTGCCAGCTCCCCTACAGGGTTCTACGAGCAGTACGTC.

The sample holds one count of this clonotype. The chain uses TRBV19 and TRBJ1-6; no clear D gene. This CDR3 contains 13 residues. The germline gives CDR1 LNHDA, CDR2 SQIVND (reference sequence). V lost 5 bases to trimming and J lost 8 bases, with 10 bases between them. The CDR3 reads CASSSIGHSPLHF. The CDR3 DNA follows: TGTGCCAGTAGTTCCATCGGTCATTCACCCCTCCACTTT.